This TCR beta chain derives from a study of shared clonotypes between healthy human individuals. The assay was run at deep level. Profiled with immunoSEQ multiplex PCR; TCRdb holds only in-frame clones, not every one. The data show 660,000 or so clones, roughly 96% seen once. This CDR3 comprises 14 residues. CDR1 is MDHEN, CDR2 SYDVKM, per germline. Trimming stripped 2 bases from V and 0 bases from J, with 7 bases between. Broader study findings: Non-shared clonotypes had lower generation probabilities than clonotypes shared by all four sorted-subset donors.

Remarks on this clone: The antigen is undetermined.

The naive CD8 fraction comprised CD45RO-negative cells positively selected for CCR7 and excluded terminally differentiated effector memory CD45RA+ cells. Sequencing was performed on naive CD8+ T cells sorted from blood. The chain uses TRBV28 and TRBJ1-1; D possibly corresponds to TRBD1 (5 bases). The TCR was taken from a woman in her twenties or thirties in good health. This CDR3 reads CASSLGDLNTEAFF. CDR3 nucleotide sequence: TGTGCCAGCAGTTTAGGGGACCTGAACACTGAAGCTTTCTTT.